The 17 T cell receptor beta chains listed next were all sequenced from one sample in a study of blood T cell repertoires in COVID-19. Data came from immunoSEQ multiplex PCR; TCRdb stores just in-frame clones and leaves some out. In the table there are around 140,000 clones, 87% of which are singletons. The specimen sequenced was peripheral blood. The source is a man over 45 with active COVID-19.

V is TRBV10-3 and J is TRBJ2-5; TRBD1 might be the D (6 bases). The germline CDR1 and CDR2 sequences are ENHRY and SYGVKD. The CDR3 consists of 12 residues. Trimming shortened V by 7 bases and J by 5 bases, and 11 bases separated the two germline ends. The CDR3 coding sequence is TGTGCCATCAAGTCAGGGGTGGAGACCCAGTACTTC. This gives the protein CAIKSGVETQYF.

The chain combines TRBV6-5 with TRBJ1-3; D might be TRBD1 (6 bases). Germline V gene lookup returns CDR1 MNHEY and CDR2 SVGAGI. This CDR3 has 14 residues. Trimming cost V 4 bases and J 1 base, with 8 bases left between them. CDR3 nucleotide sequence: TGTGCCAGCAGTTTAGGGGGATCTGGAAACACCATATATTTT. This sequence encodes CASSLGGSGNTIYF.

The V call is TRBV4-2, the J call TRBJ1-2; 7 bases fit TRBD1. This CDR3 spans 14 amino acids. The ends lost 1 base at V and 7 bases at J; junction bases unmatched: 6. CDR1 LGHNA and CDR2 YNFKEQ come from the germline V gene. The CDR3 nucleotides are TGTGCCAGCAGCCAAGGACAGGGTTTGCGTGGCTACACCTTC. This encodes CASSQGQGLRGYTF.

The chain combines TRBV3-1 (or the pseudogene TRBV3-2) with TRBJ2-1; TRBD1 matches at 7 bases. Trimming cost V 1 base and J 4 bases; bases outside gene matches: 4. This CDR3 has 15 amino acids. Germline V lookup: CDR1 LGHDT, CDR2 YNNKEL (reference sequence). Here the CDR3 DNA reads TGTGCCAGCAGCCAAGGGACAGGCGGATACAATGAGCAGTTCTTC. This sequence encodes CASSQGTGGYNEQFF.

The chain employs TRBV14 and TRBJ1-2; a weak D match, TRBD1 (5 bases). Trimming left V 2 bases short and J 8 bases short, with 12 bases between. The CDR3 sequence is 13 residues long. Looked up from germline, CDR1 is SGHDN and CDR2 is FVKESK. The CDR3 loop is CASSQTRAEGYTF. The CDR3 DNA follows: TGTGCCAGCAGCCAAACCAGGGCCGAAGGCTACACCTTC.

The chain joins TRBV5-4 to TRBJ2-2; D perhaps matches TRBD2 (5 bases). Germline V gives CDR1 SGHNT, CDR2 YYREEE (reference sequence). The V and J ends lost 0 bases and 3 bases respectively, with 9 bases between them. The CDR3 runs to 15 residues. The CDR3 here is CASSLGGAYTGELFF. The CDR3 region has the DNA TGTGCCAGCAGCTTGGGGGGAGCGTACACCGGGGAGCTGTTTTTT.

The DNA for the CDR3 is TGTGCCAGCAGCAGGACAGTTGAAGCTTTCTTT. Translation: CASSRTVEAFF. The chain combines TRBV5-6 with TRBJ1-1, with D tentatively TRBD1 (6 bases). The CDR3 totals 11 residues. The germline V and J ends were trimmed by 4 bases and 7 bases, with 8 bases remaining between them. From germline, CDR1 is SGHDT and CDR2 YYEEEE.

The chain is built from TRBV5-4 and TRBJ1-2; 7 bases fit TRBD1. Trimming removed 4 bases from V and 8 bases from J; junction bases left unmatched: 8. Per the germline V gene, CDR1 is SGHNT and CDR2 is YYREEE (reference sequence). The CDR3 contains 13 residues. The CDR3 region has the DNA TGTGCCAGCAGCCGGGACAGTTATAAAGGCTACACCTTC. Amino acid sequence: CASSRDSYKGYTF.

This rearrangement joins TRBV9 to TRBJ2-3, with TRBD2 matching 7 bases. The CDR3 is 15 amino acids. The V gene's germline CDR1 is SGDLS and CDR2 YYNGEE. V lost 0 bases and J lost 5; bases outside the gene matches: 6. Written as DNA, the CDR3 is TGTGCCAGCAGCGTAGCCCCTCGGGGGGAAGATACGCAGTATTTT. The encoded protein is CASSVAPRGEDTQYF.

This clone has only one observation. CDR3: CASSAGQGNYGYTF. The DNA of the CDR3 is TGTGCCAGTAGCGCCGGACAGGGGAACTATGGCTACACCTTC. J is TRBJ1-2 and V is TRBV19; 9 bases match TRBD1. Germline CDR1 is LNHDA and CDR2 is SQIVND (reference sequence). After removal of 6 bases from V and 2 bases from J, the junction contained 4 bases not matched to a gene. The CDR3 consists of 14 residues.

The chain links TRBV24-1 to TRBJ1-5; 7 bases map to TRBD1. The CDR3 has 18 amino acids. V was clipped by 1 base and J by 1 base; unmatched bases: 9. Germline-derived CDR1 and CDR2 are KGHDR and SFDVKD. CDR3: CATSDLRGTATSNQPQHF. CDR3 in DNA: TGTGCCACCAGTGATTTACGGGGGACAGCAACGAGCAATCAGCCCCAGCATTTT.

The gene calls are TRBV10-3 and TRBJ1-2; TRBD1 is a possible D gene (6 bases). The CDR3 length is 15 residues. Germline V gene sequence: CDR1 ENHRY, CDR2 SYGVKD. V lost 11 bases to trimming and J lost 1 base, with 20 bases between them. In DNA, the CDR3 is TGTGCCGTCCGGGACACCGGACTGGGTAACTATGGCTACACCTTC. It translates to CAVRDTGLGNYGYTF.

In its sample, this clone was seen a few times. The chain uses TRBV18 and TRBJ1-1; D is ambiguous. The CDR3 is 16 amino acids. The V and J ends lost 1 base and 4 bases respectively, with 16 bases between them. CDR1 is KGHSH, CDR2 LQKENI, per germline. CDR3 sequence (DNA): TGTGCCAGCTCACCACGGTGGCTTTCTGAGGGCACTGAAGCTTTCTTT. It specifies CASSPRWLSEGTEAFF.

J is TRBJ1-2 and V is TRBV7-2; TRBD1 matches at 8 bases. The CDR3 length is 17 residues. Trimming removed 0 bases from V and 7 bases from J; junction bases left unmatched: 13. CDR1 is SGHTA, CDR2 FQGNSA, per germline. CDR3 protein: CASSLAIGQGGLGGYTF. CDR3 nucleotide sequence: TGTGCCAGCAGCTTAGCGATAGGACAGGGAGGCTTGGGTGGCTACACCTTC. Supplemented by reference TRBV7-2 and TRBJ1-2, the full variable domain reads GAGVSQSPSNKVTEKGKDVELRCDPISGHTALYWYRQSLGQGLEFLIYFQGNSAPDKSGLPSDRFSAERTGGSVSTLTIQRTQQEDSAVYLCASSLAIGQGGLGGYTFGSGTRLTVV.

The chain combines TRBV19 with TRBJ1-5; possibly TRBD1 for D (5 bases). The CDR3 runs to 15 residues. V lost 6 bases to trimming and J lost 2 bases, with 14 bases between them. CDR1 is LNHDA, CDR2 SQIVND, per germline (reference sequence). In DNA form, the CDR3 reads TGTGCCAGTAGCCCCCGGGGGAGCGGCAATCAGCCCCAGCATTTT. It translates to CASSPRGSGNQPQHF.

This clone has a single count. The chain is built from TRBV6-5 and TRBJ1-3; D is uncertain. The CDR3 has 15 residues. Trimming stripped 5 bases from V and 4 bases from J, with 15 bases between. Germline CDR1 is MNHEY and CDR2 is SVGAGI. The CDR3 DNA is TGTGCCAGCAGTCCGCGGCGCTCTCTAGGAAACACCATATATTTT. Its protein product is CASSPRRSLGNTIYF.

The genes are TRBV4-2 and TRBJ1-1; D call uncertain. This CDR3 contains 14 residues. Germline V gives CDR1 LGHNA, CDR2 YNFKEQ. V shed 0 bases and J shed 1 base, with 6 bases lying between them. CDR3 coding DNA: TGTGCCAGCAGCCAAGATCGAGAGAACACTGAAGCTTTCTTT. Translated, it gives CASSQDRENTEAFF.